Reported below is one T cell receptor beta chain. As yet, its antigen is unknown. These data belong to a study of response to subunit inactivated influenza vaccine. This CDR3 is built from 16 residues. Germline assignment: CDR1 LGHNA and CDR2 YSLEER. The ends were cut back, 1 base at V and 1 base at J, with 12 bases in the middle. Whole-study results and caveats: Few new T cells, the authors suggested, are recruited by each seasonal influenza vaccination.

TCRdb itself ran the RT-PCR reads through MiXCR, one entry per CDR3 protein. The data contain about half a million distinct CDR3 sequences, 7.6% of them seen just once; the ten biggest clones take up approximately 13%. This TCR was recovered from a man aged 50-75 years who received an inactivated influenza vaccine. The V call is TRBV4-3, the J call TRBJ2-3, with D perhaps matching TRBD2 (6 bases). The sample consisted of PBMCs from blood, taken around 25 months after vaccination. The CDR3 DNA reads TGCGCCAGCAGCCAAGGAGTGGCTAGCGGCACAGATACGCAGTATTTT. It translates to CASSQGVASGTDTQYF.